Detailed here is one T cell receptor beta chain. The antigen is undetermined. PCR involved 60 Vbeta and 13 Jbeta primers. Generated by immunoSEQ multiplex PCR, the TCRdb table keeps only in-frame clones and is missing some. This table has about 200,000 clones, more than 9.5% appearing once. Germline V gene lookup returns CDR1 LNHNV and CDR2 YYDKDF (reference sequence). CDR3 size: 15 residues. The ends were cut back, 1 base at V and 4 bases at J, with 13 bases in the middle. The data belong to a study of cytomegalovirus exposure and HLA in healthy donors. General study results and limits: The likely origin of a cluster of highly shared sequence variants was a sequencing artifact.

The sample was PBMCs. The J gene is TRBJ1-2, the V gene TRBV15, with D possibly matching TRBD1 (6 bases). The TCR comes from a man aged 50 or older in good health and CMV-seropositive. Here the CDR3 reads CATSRGKDRAYGYTF. Written as DNA, the CDR3 is TGTGCCACCAGCAGAGGAAAGGACAGAGCCTATGGCTACACCTTC. Using reference TRBV15 and TRBJ1-2 for the parts outside the CDR3, the full variable domain is DAMVIQNPRYQVTQFGKPVTLSCSQTLNHNVMYWYQQKSSQAPKLLFHYYDKDFNNEADTPDNFQSRRPNTSFCFLDIRSPGLGDTAMYLCATSRGKDRAYGYTFGSGTRLTVV.